These 18 T cell receptor beta chains were all obtained from the same sample, sequenced in a study of vaccination and CD4 T cells after COVID-19. As for treatment: approximately nine-day PBMC culture with coronavirus spike peptide pools or control peptides (ViraFEST assay). These receptors' antigens are unknown. Scientists ran DNA taken from cultured CD4+ T cells through the Oncomine TCR Beta short-read assay for sequencing. One entry per CDR3 protein, called by TCRdb with MiXCR from the PCR reads. The top ten clones hold about a sixth of a sample with more than 13,000 distinct CDR3 sequences, approximately 24% of them seen once. The source material was CD4+ T cells from blood, cultured in vitro, sampled after SARS-CoV-2 vaccination. These receptors were obtained from a human donor who had recovered from COVID-19.

The chain carries TRBV11-1 and TRBJ2-3, with 12 bases identical to TRBD2. Trimming removed 0 bases from V and 8 bases from J; junction bases left unmatched: 9. In germline, CDR1 is SGHAT, CDR2 FQDESV (reference sequence). There are 17 residues in the CDR3. The CDR3 DNA sequence: TGTGCCAGCAGCTTAGCTCGGGCTAGCGGGAGGGCCGGTACGCAGTATTTT. It encodes CASSLARASGRAGTQYF.

This clonotype occurred a few times. The rearrangement uses TRBV6-1 and TRBJ1-1; perhaps TRBD1 as D (5 bases). Trimming pared 8 bases from V and 5 bases from J, leaving 15 bases between. The CDR3 sequence is 13 residues long. The germline V gene has CDR1 MNHNS and CDR2 SASEGT. DNA for the CDR3: TGTGCCAGCGTGGGGGACGTAGGGACTGAAGCTTTCTTT. Translated: CASVGDVGTEAFF.

The table lists this clonotype with a few counts. The gene calls are TRBV7-2 and TRBJ1-3, with D possibly TRBD1 on 5 matching bases. Between the trimmed V and J ends, which lost 10 bases and 2 bases, there was a span of 12 bases. The CDR3 spans 13 residues. The germline gives CDR1 SGHTA, CDR2 FQGNSA. The chain's CDR3 is CATRDLAGNTIYF. Written as DNA, the CDR3 is TGTGCCACCAGGGATTTGGCTGGAAACACCATATATTTT.

The genes are TRBV7-8 and TRBJ2-5; no clear D. CDR3 length: 12 residues. The germline V gene has CDR1 SGHVS and CDR2 FQNEAQ. V lost 2 bases to trimming and J lost 6 bases, with 7 bases between them. Here the CDR3 reads CASSLILQTQYF. The CDR3 DNA reads as TGTGCCAGCAGCTTAATCCTCCAGACCCAGTACTTC.

By share, this clonotype counts as medium-sized. The chain carries TRBV20-1 and TRBJ1-5, with D hard to call. V was cut by 7 bases and J by 7 bases, with 20 bases left in between. The germline gives CDR1 DFQATT, CDR2 SNEGSKA (reference sequence). The CDR3 runs to 14 residues. CDR3 bases: TGCAGTGTAAGACGGGCGGGAAGGCACCAGCCCCAGCATTTT. It specifies CSVRRAGRHQPQHF.

This clonotype was found a few times. The chain joins TRBV28 to TRBJ2-5; perhaps TRBD1 as D (8 bases). The germline CDR1 and CDR2 sequences are MDHEN and SYDVKM. The CDR3 consists of 21 residues. Between the trimmed V and J ends, which lost 6 bases and 5 bases, there was a span of 37 bases. The CDR3 sequence is CASRRGPAGQASSGQRETQYF. The CDR3 nucleotides are TGTGCCAGCAGGCGGGGCCCCGCGGGACAGGCAAGTAGCGGGCAACGGGAGACCCAGTACTTC.

This chain connects TRBV5-5 to TRBJ2-3; a possible D gene is TRBD1 (6 bases). The CDR3 has 15 amino acids. Germline V gene sequence: CDR1 SGHKS, CDR2 YYEKEE (reference sequence). Trimming left V 4 bases short and J 4 bases short, with 16 bases between. The CDR3 DNA sequence: TGTGCCAGCAGCGGGGGCGTACGGGACGCAGATACGCAGTATTTT. Its protein product is CASSGGVRDADTQYF.

This clonotype was seen only a few times. V gene TRBV2 combines with J gene TRBJ2-4; D possibly uses TRBD1 or TRBD2 (5 bases each). V lost 8 bases, J lost 8 bases, and 13 bases lay in between. The length of the CDR3 is 12 residues. Germline V CDR1 and CDR2: SNHLY, FYNNEI. The CDR3 nucleotides are TGTGCCAGCTGGGACGGGTGGGACATTCAGTACTTC. As protein: CASWDGWDIQYF. Combining the CDR3 with reference TRBV2 and TRBJ2-4 gives the whole variable domain EPEVTQTPSHQVTQMGQEVILRCVPISNHLYFYWYRQILGQKVEFLVSFYNNEISEKSEIFDDQFSVERPDGSNFTLKIRSTKLEDSAMYFCASWDGWDIQYFGAGTRLSVL.

The V call is TRBV6-2 or TRBV6-3, the J call TRBJ1-2; D possibly corresponds to TRBD1 (5 bases). Trimming took 5 bases from V and 4 from J, leaving 11 bases between them. CDR3 size: 13 residues. The germline V gene encodes CDR1 MNHEY and CDR2 SVGEGT. The CDR3 nucleotides are TGTGCCAGCAGTGAGACAGTACCCTATGGCTACACCTTC. This sequence encodes CASSETVPYGYTF.

The rearrangement uses TRBV30 and TRBJ2-7; 7 bases agree with TRBD1. The V gene's germline CDR1 is GTSNPN and CDR2 SVGIG (reference sequence). V dropped 4 bases and J dropped 0; count of bases not matched to a gene: 3. The CDR3 covers 13 residues. CDR3 residues: CAWTRDSSYEQYF. The CDR3 bases are TGTGCCTGGACCCGGGACAGCTCCTACGAGCAGTACTTC.

This clonotype is termed medium-sized. The chain is built from TRBV20-1 and TRBJ1-2, with D perhaps TRBD1 (5 bases). The germline V and J ends were trimmed by 0 bases and 6 bases, with 26 bases remaining between them. The CDR3 is 18 amino acids. The V gene's germline CDR1 is DFQATT and CDR2 SNEGSKA (reference sequence). The chain's CDR3 is CSARDIKNRPVRVDGYTF. The DNA of the CDR3 is TGCAGTGCTAGAGATATTAAGAACAGGCCTGTTCGGGTCGATGGCTACACCTTC.

This clonotype was counted between two and nine times. The V and J genes are TRBV24-1 and TRBJ2-1; TRBD2 aligns across 11 bases. Per the germline V gene, CDR1 is KGHDR and CDR2 is SFDVKD. V lost 4 bases, J lost 0 bases, and 4 bases stayed unmatched. The CDR3 has 17 residues. Here the CDR3 reads CATSDRLAGSSYNEQFF. As DNA, the CDR3 is TGTGCCACCAGTGACCGACTAGCGGGGAGCTCCTACAATGAGCAGTTCTTC.

The chain joins TRBV28 to TRBJ2-7, with TRBD1 matching over 8 bases. Germline-derived CDR1 and CDR2 are MDHEN and SYDVKM. The ends lost 5 bases at V and 4 bases at J; junction bases unmatched: 13. This CDR3 comprises 16 residues. CDR3 region: CASSVTGTGGRYEQYF. CDR3 coding DNA: TGTGCCAGCAGTGTTACCGGGACAGGTGGTCGATACGAGCAGTACTTC.

The chain uses TRBV18 and TRBJ1-2, with D perhaps matching TRBD1 (6 bases). The CDR3 contains 13 residues. Per germline, CDR1 KGHSH and CDR2 LQKENI. V shed 6 bases and J shed 5 bases, with 13 bases lying between them. The CDR3 loop reads CASSPEGGYGYTF. CDR3 nucleotides: TGTGCCAGCTCGCCTGAAGGGGGTTATGGCTACACCTTC.

The rearrangement uses TRBV11-3 and TRBJ2-1; possibly TRBD2 for D (7 bases). Trimming left V 5 bases short and J 8 bases short, with 13 bases between. There are 13 residues in the CDR3. The V gene's germline CDR1 is SGHNT and CDR2 YENEEA. The CDR3 DNA is TGTGCCAGCAGCAGGGGGGGATGGGATGAGCAGTTCTTC. The encoded protein is CASSRGGWDEQFF.

This clonotype appeared a few times. V is TRBV24-1 and J is TRBJ1-6, with D unresolved. Trimming shortened V by 6 bases and J by 0 bases, and 20 bases separated the two germline ends. The CDR3 sequence is 19 residues long. The germline CDR1 and CDR2 sequences are KGHDR and SFDVKD. CDR3 sequence (DNA): TGTGCCACCAGTAGGGTGTATGACCGAATGGGCTCCTATAATTCACCCCTCCACTTT. Translation gives CATSRVYDRMGSYNSPLHF.

In its sample, this clonotype ranks as medium-sized. V and J are TRBV7-9 and TRBJ1-2; 9 bases match TRBD1. J was trimmed by 8 bases and V by 5 bases; bases with no gene match: 15. The CDR3 length is 16 residues. Germline values: CDR1 SEHNR, CDR2 FQNEAQ (reference sequence). The CDR3 loop is CASSRTPDRGGNGYTF. Here the CDR3 DNA reads TGTGCCAGCAGCAGAACCCCGGACAGGGGTGGGAACGGCTACACCTTC.

In its sample, this clonotype ranks as medium-sized. The V gene is TRBV7-2, the J gene TRBJ2-1; TRBD1 matches at 7 bases. Germline CDR1 SGHTA, CDR2 FQGNSA. J was trimmed by 4 bases and V by 5 bases; bases with no gene match: 5. This CDR3 region has 14 residues. DNA of the CDR3: TGTGCCAGCAGCCTAGTGGGACAGTACAATGAGCAGTTCTTC. This gives the protein CASSLVGQYNEQFF.